A selection of T cell receptor beta chains follows, all from one sample in a study of shared clonotypes between healthy human individuals. Produced via immunoSEQ multiplex PCR; TCRdb's table is partial and in-frame only. Of around 560,000 clones in the sample, approximately 95% were seen once. The sequencing sample was made of naive CD8+ T cells sorted from blood. These receptors were taken from a woman aged 25 to 39 in good health. CDR3s include the opening cysteine and the closing phenylalanine or tryptophan. The D gene is left open where the match is weak. The listing skips clone size in some rows; elsewhere it reads once, few, many or a size class.

>-|TRBV28|-|TRBJ1-5
CASSFMYFGGQQPQHF
TGTGCCAGCAGTTTTATGTATTTCGGGGGTCAACAGCCCCAGCATTTT
>-|TRBV27|-|TRBJ2-5
CASWRAGETQYF
TGTGCTTCCTGGAGGGCCGGAGAGACCCAGTACTTC
>-|TRBV6-5|-|TRBJ1-4
CASSYRGMGEKLFF
TGTGCCAGCAGTTATCGGGGCATGGGCGAAAAACTGTTTTTT
>TRBD1|TRBV6-1|-|TRBJ2-2
CASSEYDRGYRGELFF
TGTGCCAGCAGTGAATATGACAGGGGTTATCGCGGGGAGCTGTTTTTT
>TRBD2|TRBV10-2|-|TRBJ2-7
CASEGLAGNTYEQYF
TGCGCCAGCGAGGGGCTAGCGGGGAATACCTACGAGCAGTACTTC
>-|TRBV28|-|TRBJ2-7
CASGPREQYF
TGTGCCAGCGGCCCCAGGGAGCAGTACTTC
>TRBD2|TRBV7-6|-|TRBJ2-7
CASSLAGRGSEQYF
TGTGCCAGCAGCTTAGCGGGGAGGGGATCCGAGCAGTACTTC
>-|TRBV18|-|TRBJ1-1
CASSPPQGRTEAFF
TGTGCCAGCTCACCTCCCCAAGGCAGAACTGAAGCTTTCTTT
>TRBD1|TRBV7-6|-|TRBJ2-7
CASSFDRGTYEQYF
TGTGCCAGCAGCTTCGACAGGGGAACCTACGAGCAGTACTTC
>-|TRBV7-9|-|TRBJ1-1
CAAPGPSDTEAFF
TGTGCCGCACCGGGCCCCTCGGATACTGAAGCTTTCTTT
>TRBD2|TRBV27|once|TRBJ2-7
CASGSLLAGGPLEQYF
TGTGCCAGCGGATCCCTCCTAGCGGGAGGGCCATTAGAGCAGTACTTC
>TRBD1|TRBV27|-|TRBJ2-7
CASSARQGYDEQYF
TGTGCCAGCAGCGCCCGACAGGGGTACGACGAGCAGTACTTC
>-|TRBV5-6|-|TRBJ1-2
CASTRRSERPLLYGYTF
TGTGCCAGCACCAGGAGGTCTGAGAGACCATTGCTTTATGGCTACACCTTC
>-|TRBV27|-|TRBJ2-7
CASSSSYEQYF
TGTGCCAGCAGTAGCTCCTACGAGCAGTACTTC
>-|TRBV5-6|-|TRBJ2-3
CASSLAGAGDTQYF
TGTGCCAGCAGCTTGGCGGGAGCCGGGGATACGCAGTATTTT
>-|TRBV7-9|-|TRBJ2-5
CASSLKQDLQETQYF
TGTGCCAGCAGCTTGAAACAGGACCTACAAGAGACCCAGTACTTC
>-|TRBV9|-|TRBJ1-5
CASSVGSFGNQPQHF
TGTGCCAGCAGCGTGGGTTCGTTCGGCAATCAGCCCCAGCATTTT
>-|TRBV25-1|-|TRBJ1-1
CASSEFGGNTEAFF
TGTGCCAGCAGTGAATTTGGGGGGAACACTGAAGCTTTCTTT
>TRBD2|TRBV7-9|-|TRBJ2-1
CASSSIAGGNYNEQFF
TGTGCCAGCAGCTCGATAGCGGGAGGCAACTACAATGAGCAGTTCTTC
>-|TRBV28|-|TRBJ2-7
CASSPLSGQVEQYF
TGTGCCAGCAGCCCCTTATCGGGGCAAGTCGAGCAGTACTTC